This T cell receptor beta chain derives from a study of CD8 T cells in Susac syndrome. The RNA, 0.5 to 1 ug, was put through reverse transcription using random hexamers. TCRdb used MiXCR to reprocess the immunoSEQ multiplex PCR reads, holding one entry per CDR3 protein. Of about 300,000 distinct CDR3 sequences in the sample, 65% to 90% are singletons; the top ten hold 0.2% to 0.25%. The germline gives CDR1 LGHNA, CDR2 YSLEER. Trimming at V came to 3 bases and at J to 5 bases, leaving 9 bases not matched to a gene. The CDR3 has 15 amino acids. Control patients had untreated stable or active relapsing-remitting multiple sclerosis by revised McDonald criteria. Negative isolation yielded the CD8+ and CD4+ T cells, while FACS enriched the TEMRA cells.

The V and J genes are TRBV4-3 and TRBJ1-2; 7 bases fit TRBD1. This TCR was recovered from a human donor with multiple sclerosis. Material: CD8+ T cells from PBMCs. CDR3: CASSQAAGTAYGYTF. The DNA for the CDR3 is TGCGCCAGCAGCCAGGCAGCCGGGACAGCTTATGGCTACACCTTC.